Listed below are T cell receptor beta chains from one sample, sequenced in a study of shared T cell receptors in the human thymus. TCRdb's table, derived via immunoSEQ multiplex PCR, lists solely in-frame clones and lacks some. The sample has under 450,000 clones; 95% are singletons. Sequenced sample: thymocytes. The receptor set was obtained from a human donor. The CDR3 runs from the conserved cysteine through the conserved F or W. Fields, in order: D gene, J gene, clone size, V gene, CDR3 protein, CDR3 DNA. D genes are given only for firm matches. Size is omitted from some rows. Given values are once, few, many or a class for expanded clones.

d_gene: NA; j_gene: TRBJ2-1; abundance: once; v_gene: TRBV9; CDR3aa: CASSVNNEQFF; CDR3nt: TGTGCCAGCAGCGTTAACAATGAGCAGTTCTTC
d_gene: TRBD1; j_gene: TRBJ1-1; abundance: NA; v_gene: TRBV19; CDR3aa: CASSIRGAANTEAFF; CDR3nt: TGTGCCAGTAGTATCAGGGGGGCTGCGAACACTGAAGCTTTCTTT
d_gene: NA; j_gene: TRBJ1-6; abundance: NA; v_gene: TRBV30; CDR3aa: CAWSVRRGALHF; CDR3nt: TGTGCCTGGAGTGTACGGAGGGGGGCCCTCCACTTT
d_gene: TRBD1; j_gene: TRBJ2-7; abundance: NA; v_gene: TRBV10-3; CDR3aa: CAISESRTGTASSYEQYF; CDR3nt: TGTGCCATCAGTGAGTCGAGAACCGGGACAGCAAGCTCCTACGAGCAGTACTTC
d_gene: NA; j_gene: TRBJ2-1; abundance: once; v_gene: TRBV5-4; CDR3aa: CASSLVYSFGREGDEQFF; CDR3nt: TGTGCCAGCAGCTTGGTTTACTCTTTTGGCAGGGAGGGGGATGAGCAGTTCTTC
d_gene: NA; j_gene: TRBJ1-1; abundance: NA; v_gene: TRBV4-3; CDR3aa: CASSQARTQGETEAFF; CDR3nt: TGCGCCAGCAGCCAAGCCCGGACACAGGGAGAGACTGAAGCTTTCTTT
d_gene: NA; j_gene: TRBJ2-1; abundance: NA; v_gene: TRBV9; CDR3aa: CASSGAPPRSYNEQFF; CDR3nt: TGTGCCAGCAGCGGAGCCCCCCCGCGGTCATACAATGAGCAGTTCTTC
d_gene: NA; j_gene: TRBJ1-2; abundance: NA; v_gene: TRBV6-1; CDR3aa: CASSESRPGVGYGYTF; CDR3nt: TGTGCCAGCAGTGAAAGCCGGCCGGGGGTAGGGTATGGCTACACCTTC
d_gene: NA; j_gene: TRBJ1-3; abundance: NA; v_gene: TRBV30; CDR3aa: CAQRSGNTIYF; CDR3nt: TGTGCCCAGAGATCTGGAAACACCATATATTTT
d_gene: TRBD2; j_gene: TRBJ2-1; abundance: NA; v_gene: TRBV18; CDR3aa: CASSPPGLAGEHEQFF; CDR3nt: TGTGCCAGCTCACCCCCGGGACTAGCGGGTGAACATGAGCAGTTCTTC
d_gene: NA; j_gene: TRBJ2-3; abundance: NA; v_gene: TRBV27; CDR3aa: CASSSPPGASTDTQYF; CDR3nt: TGTGCCAGCAGTTCCCCCCCGGGCGCTAGCACAGATACGCAGTATTTT
d_gene: TRBD2; j_gene: TRBJ2-3; abundance: NA; v_gene: TRBV5-6; CDR3aa: CASSLSDSGRLWGTDTQYF; CDR3nt: TGTGCCAGCAGCTTGTCAGATAGCGGGAGGTTATGGGGCACAGATACGCAGTATTTT
d_gene: TRBD2; j_gene: TRBJ2-1; abundance: NA; v_gene: TRBV19; CDR3aa: CASRIAGSTYNEQFF; CDR3nt: TGTGCCAGTAGGATAGCGGGGAGCACCTACAATGAGCAGTTCTTC
d_gene: TRBD1; j_gene: TRBJ2-7; abundance: once; v_gene: TRBV2; CDR3aa: CASIDRGRVYEQYF; CDR3nt: TGTGCCAGCATCGACAGGGGTCGGGTCTACGAGCAGTACTTC
d_gene: NA; j_gene: TRBJ1-5; abundance: NA; v_gene: TRBV7-6; CDR3aa: CASSLQGPNQPQHF; CDR3nt: TGTGCCAGCAGCTTACAGGGGCCCAATCAGCCCCAGCATTTT
d_gene: NA; j_gene: TRBJ2-7; abundance: NA; v_gene: TRBV30; CDR3aa: CAWSVNPSQGSYEQYF; CDR3nt: TGTGCCTGGAGTGTCAACCCCTCTCAGGGTTCCTACGAGCAGTACTTC
d_gene: NA; j_gene: TRBJ2-5; abundance: NA; v_gene: TRBV2; CDR3aa: CASYRVIAEETQYF; CDR3nt: TGTGCCAGCTACAGGGTTATCGCAGAAGAGACCCAGTACTTC
d_gene: TRBD2; j_gene: TRBJ2-3; abundance: NA; v_gene: TRBV28; CDR3aa: CASSLPGGPGDTQYF; CDR3nt: TGTGCCAGCAGTTTACCGGGAGGGCCCGGAGATACGCAGTATTTT
d_gene: TRBD1; j_gene: TRBJ1-1; abundance: NA; v_gene: TRBV4-3; CDR3aa: CASSRTGEGTEAFF; CDR3nt: TGCGCCAGCAGCCGGACAGGGGAGGGCACTGAAGCTTTCTTT
d_gene: TRBD2; j_gene: TRBJ2-2; abundance: NA; v_gene: TRBV10-1; CDR3aa: CASSEAGWASGVRNTGELFF; CDR3nt: TGCGCCAGCAGTGAGGCTGGGTGGGCTAGCGGAGTGAGGAACACCGGGGAGCTGTTTTTT
d_gene: TRBD1; j_gene: TRBJ1-4; abundance: NA; v_gene: TRBV5-6; CDR3aa: CASSLDRVGQGKEKLFF; CDR3nt: TGTGCCAGCAGCTTGGACAGGGTAGGACAGGGGAAGGAAAAACTGTTTTTT
d_gene: TRBD2; j_gene: TRBJ2-1; abundance: NA; v_gene: TRBV5-1; CDR3aa: CASSGTSGASYNEQFF; CDR3nt: TGCGCCAGCAGCGGGACTAGCGGGGCCTCCTACAATGAGCAGTTCTTC
d_gene: NA; j_gene: TRBJ2-2; abundance: NA; v_gene: TRBV6-5; CDR3aa: CASCATGELFF; CDR3nt: TGTGCCAGCTGTGCCACCGGGGAGCTGTTTTTT
d_gene: NA; j_gene: TRBJ1-3; abundance: NA; v_gene: TRBV5-1; CDR3aa: CASSPPDPSPPSSGNTIYF; CDR3nt: TGCGCCAGCAGTCCCCCAGACCCGAGCCCTCCGAGCTCTGGAAACACCATATATTTT
d_gene: TRBD2; j_gene: TRBJ2-1; abundance: NA; v_gene: TRBV28; CDR3aa: CASTVREGRYEQFF; CDR3nt: TGTGCCAGCACCGTGCGGGAGGGCCGCTATGAGCAGTTCTTC
d_gene: NA; j_gene: TRBJ1-5; abundance: NA; v_gene: TRBV28; CDR3aa: CASSPSWSTTFNQPQHF; CDR3nt: TGTGCCAGCAGCCCTAGTTGGAGCACGACCTTCAATCAGCCCCAGCATTTT
d_gene: TRBD2; j_gene: TRBJ2-1; abundance: once; v_gene: TRBV29-1; CDR3aa: CSVTIKLTSGLDEQFF; CDR3nt: TGCAGCGTTACAATCAAGTTGACTAGCGGGCTTGATGAGCAGTTCTTC
d_gene: NA; j_gene: TRBJ2-1; abundance: NA; v_gene: TRBV25-1; CDR3aa: CASRGAGPSYNEQFF; CDR3nt: TGTGCCAGCAGGGGAGCGGGCCCTTCCTACAATGAGCAGTTCTTC
d_gene: NA; j_gene: TRBJ2-2; abundance: once; v_gene: TRBV7-3; CDR3aa: CASSLSGSPTGELFF; CDR3nt: TGTGCCAGCAGCTTATCGGGCTCCCCCACCGGGGAGCTGTTTTTT
d_gene: NA; j_gene: TRBJ2-1; abundance: NA; v_gene: TRBV4-1; CDR3aa: CASSQGRGESPDNEQFF; CDR3nt: TGCGCCAGCAGCCAAGGGCGGGGCGAATCCCCGGACAATGAGCAGTTCTTC
d_gene: NA; j_gene: TRBJ1-2; abundance: NA; v_gene: TRBV14; CDR3aa: CASSHRRGLNYGYTF; CDR3nt: TGTGCCAGCAGCCACCGCAGGGGACTTAACTATGGCTACACCTTC
d_gene: NA; j_gene: TRBJ2-6; abundance: NA; v_gene: TRBV28; CDR3aa: CASSLSKRAPSSQGNLSGANVLTF; CDR3nt: TGTGCCAGCAGTTTATCGAAGAGGGCCCCGTCTAGCCAGGGGAATCTATCTGGGGCCAACGTCCTGACTTTC
d_gene: NA; j_gene: TRBJ2-4; abundance: NA; v_gene: TRBV7-2; CDR3aa: CASSLAGTVAKNIQYF; CDR3nt: TGTGCCAGCAGCTTAGCTGGGACGGTAGCCAAAAACATTCAGTACTTC
d_gene: NA; j_gene: TRBJ2-1; abundance: NA; v_gene: TRBV7-2; CDR3aa: CASSPLRSQPQDNEQFF; CDR3nt: TGTGCCAGCAGCCCATTGCGGTCCCAACCCCAGGACAATGAGCAGTTCTTC
d_gene: NA; j_gene: TRBJ1-1; abundance: once; v_gene: TRBV19; CDR3aa: CASTAWELNTEAFF; CDR3nt: TGTGCCAGTACCGCTTGGGAACTAAACACTGAAGCTTTCTTT
d_gene: NA; j_gene: TRBJ1-1; abundance: NA; v_gene: TRBV11-2; CDR3aa: CASSFFSRNTEAFF; CDR3nt: TGTGCCAGCAGCTTCTTTTCCAGGAACACTGAAGCTTTCTTT
d_gene: TRBD1; j_gene: TRBJ2-2; abundance: NA; v_gene: TRBV6-5; CDR3aa: CASSYTKDRAAGELFF; CDR3nt: TGTGCCAGCAGTTACACCAAAGACAGGGCTGCCGGGGAGCTGTTTTTT
d_gene: TRBD1; j_gene: TRBJ1-1; abundance: NA; v_gene: TRBV27; CDR3aa: CASGTGRMNTEAFF; CDR3nt: TGTGCCAGCGGGACAGGTCGGATGAACACTGAAGCTTTCTTT
d_gene: NA; j_gene: TRBJ1-1; abundance: NA; v_gene: TRBV27; CDR3aa: CASSPWRQGKTEAFF; CDR3nt: TGTGCCAGCAGCCCCTGGCGGCAGGGGAAAACTGAAGCTTTCTTT
d_gene: NA; j_gene: TRBJ1-3; abundance: NA; v_gene: TRBV28; CDR3aa: CASSHRPGQNTGNTIYF; CDR3nt: TGTGCCAGCAGTCACCGCCCCGGACAGAATACTGGAAACACCATATATTTT